The rows below give T cell receptor beta chains drawn from one sample of a study of blood T cell repertoires in COVID-19. Sequenced by immunoSEQ multiplex PCR; TCRdb stores in-frame clones only, minus some. This table has about 130,000 clones, 70% to 80% appearing once. Material: peripheral blood. These receptors all come from a woman aged 70-85 years with COVID-19, enrolled during active disease. CDR3s include the opening cysteine and the closing phenylalanine or tryptophan. Fields, in order: clone size, J gene, V gene, CDR3 protein. Clone size is stated in some rows and not others, as once, few, many or a class when expanded.

-,TRBJ2-5,TRBV6-6,CASSQPGLAGGFWTGETQYF
-,TRBJ2-5,TRBV29-1,CSVTGTEETQYF
-,TRBJ1-6,TRBV19,CASSRGQGVSPLHF
-,TRBJ2-1,TRBV5-4,CASSASSGGTNEQFF
-,TRBJ2-7,TRBV11-2,CASSLRGYYEQYF
-,TRBJ1-6,TRBV5-4,CASSLDRNSPLHF
-,TRBJ2-7,TRBV30,CAWKGRYEQYF
-,TRBJ1-1,TRBV5-1,CASTHQGGNTEAFF
-,TRBJ1-2,TRBV5-8,CASSPRTGGYGYTF
-,TRBJ2-3,TRBV19,CASSMIGVSTDTQYF
-,TRBJ2-7,TRBV4-2,CASSQESGASGGNEQYF
once,TRBJ1-1,TRBV21-1,CASSKVEVWTEAFF
-,TRBJ1-1,TRBV5-5,CASSSTGASTEAFF
-,TRBJ1-2,TRBV18,CASSPTTGNNYGYTF
few,TRBJ1-1,TRBV7-6,CASSLGWLGTGGRGDTEAFF